Each of the 9 T cell receptor beta chains below was sequenced from the same sample in a study of cytomegalovirus exposure and HLA in healthy donors. TCRdb's table, derived via immunoSEQ multiplex PCR, lists solely in-frame clones and lacks some. The sample lists around 20,000 clones; around 96% were seen once. The sequencing sample was made of PBMCs. These receptors were collected from a man aged 30 to 45 in good health and CMV-seropositive.

This rearrangement joins TRBV30 to TRBJ2-3; D gene ambiguous. With 1 base removed from V and 4 bases from J, the gap between germline ends came to 3 bases. The germline V gene encodes CDR1 GTSNPN and CDR2 SVGIG (reference sequence). The CDR3 is made up of 11 amino acids. The CDR3 DNA is TGTGCCTGGAGTGGAGCAGATACGCAGTATTTT. Protein sequence: CAWSGADTQYF.

The chain links TRBV27 to TRBJ1-2, with TRBD1 matching 7 bases. Per the germline V gene, CDR1 is MNHEY and CDR2 is SMNVEV (reference sequence). The V and J ends lost 6 bases and 0 bases, in that order; junction bases with no gene match: 4. The CDR3 runs to 14 residues. In DNA, the CDR3 is TGTGCCAGCAGGAGACAGGGTGCTAACTATGGCTACACCTTC. It encodes CASRRQGANYGYTF.

This chain connects TRBV7-9 to TRBJ2-7; 11 bases fit TRBD2. The CDR3 has 15 residues. With V trimmed by 1 base and J by 5 bases, 4 bases remained unmatched. From germline, CDR1 is SEHNR and CDR2 FQNEAQ (reference sequence). CDR3 in DNA: TGTGCCAGCAGCTTAGAAACTAGCGGGAGAAACGAGCAGTACTTC. The encoded protein is CASSLETSGRNEQYF.

This clone was found a few times. The chain uses TRBV6-4 and TRBJ2-1, with D possibly being TRBD2 (6 bases). The CDR3 has 15 residues. The germline V and J ends were trimmed by 0 bases and 8 bases, with 14 bases remaining between them. Germline-derived CDR1 and CDR2 are MRHNA and SNTAGT. CDR3 sequence reads: CASSDSPGESYEQFF. In DNA form, the CDR3 reads TGTGCCAGCAGTGACTCGCCGGGAGAAAGCTATGAGCAGTTCTTC.

The V and J genes are TRBV7-9 and TRBJ1-2; maybe TRBD1 (5 bases). Per germline, CDR1 SEHNR and CDR2 FQNEAQ (reference sequence). V lost 2 bases and J 7 bases, leaving 17 bases between the germline ends. CDR3 length: 15 amino acids. The CDR3 reads CASSLSLAGKSGYTF. The DNA for the CDR3 is TGTGCCAGCAGCTTATCCCTCGCAGGGAAGTCTGGCTACACCTTC.

The V call is TRBV4-1, the J call TRBJ2-5; no clear D gene. Trimming left V 0 bases short and J 5 bases short, with 7 bases between. Germline V gene data show CDR1 as MGHRA and CDR2 as YSYEKL. CDR3 length equals 13 residues. Here the CDR3 DNA reads TGCGCCAGCAGCCAAGATGCAACTGAGACCCAGTACTTC. It translates to CASSQDATETQYF.

The V gene is TRBV28, the J gene TRBJ1-3, with D possibly TRBD1 on 6 matching bases. Germline CDR1 MDHEN, CDR2 SYDVKM. The CDR3 runs to 16 residues. The ends were cut back, 5 bases at V and 5 bases at J, with 19 bases in the middle. CDR3 sequence: CASSPPSKGERNTIYF. CDR3 sequence (DNA): TGTGCCAGCAGTCCCCCCTCGAAGGGGGAAAGAAACACCATATATTTT.

The rearrangement uses TRBV18 and TRBJ1-5; no clear D. V lost 3 bases, J lost 5 bases, and 11 bases lay in between. This CDR3 contains 14 residues. Germline V gene sequence: CDR1 KGHSH, CDR2 LQKENI. The CDR3 spells CASSPLGRDQPQHF. As DNA, the CDR3 is TGTGCCAGCTCACCTTTGGGGAGGGATCAGCCCCAGCATTTT.

The V call is TRBV19, the J call TRBJ2-7, with TRBD1 identical over 9 bases. The germline gives CDR1 LNHDA, CDR2 SQIVND (reference sequence). V shed 9 bases, J shed 5 bases, and the junction held 14 bases outside the gene matches. The CDR3 totals 15 residues. The CDR3 DNA is TGTGCCAGCAGAACGCGAGGACAGGGGCGTGACGAGCAGTACTTC. The encoded protein is CASRTRGQGRDEQYF. Using reference TRBV19 and TRBJ2-7 for the parts outside the CDR3, the full variable domain is DGGITQSPKYLFRKEGQNVTLSCEQNLNHDAMYWYRQDPGQGLRLIYYSQIVNDFQKGDIAEGYSVSREKKESFPLTVTSAQKNPTAFYLCASRTRGQGRDEQYFGPGTRLTVT.